One and the same sample provided the 15 T cell receptor beta chains below, sequenced in a study of early T cells in non-severe SARS-CoV-2 infection. TCRdb reprocessed the 5' RACE reads via MiXCR and lists one record per CDR3 protein. The table includes 80,000 or so distinct CDR3 sequences, over 12% detected once. The sequenced material came from whole blood. These receptor sequences come from an adult who was a healthcare worker with PCR-confirmed SARS-CoV-2 infection or an uninfected control (not recorded which).

On this clonotype: Just one base apart from a much larger clone, this may be a read error. This sequence joins TRBV10-3 and TRBJ2-3, with unresolved D. The DNA matches TRBJ1-5 better at its end, which makes the J call doubtful. The CDR3 spans 17 residues. Germline CDR1 is ENHRY and CDR2 is SYGVKD. In nucleotides, the CDR3 is TGTGCCATCAGTGAAGTGTCTTCGGGGAGCAGCACAGATACGCAGCATTTT. It codes for CAISEVSSGSSTDTQHF.

The CDR3 DNA reads TGCAGCGTTGGCGCTAGCGGGGTCTACGAGCAGTACTTC. Encoded protein: CSVGASGVYEQYF. The chain links TRBV29-1 to TRBJ2-7, with 9 bases aligning to TRBD2. After removal of 4 bases from V and 3 bases from J, the junction contained 4 bases not matched to a gene. CDR1 and CDR2 (germline): SQVTM, ANQGSEA. This CDR3 spans 13 amino acids.

This clonotype was recorded once. The V and J genes are TRBV27 and TRBJ1-4, with D unresolved. CDR1 is MNHEY and CDR2 is SMNVEV in the germline V gene (reference sequence). The length of the CDR3 is 15 residues. The V gene lost 1 base and the J gene lost 7 bases, with 13 bases spanning the gap. DNA of the CDR3: TGTGCCAGCAGTTTATTCCCCCGCAGAGGTGAAAAACTGTTTTTT. Translating gives CASSLFPRRGEKLFF.

This clonotype has at least ten counts. CDR3 sequence reads: CASSLIPTDTQYF. CDR3 DNA sequence: TGTGCCAGCAGCTTAATCCCTACAGATACGCAGTATTTT. The rearrangement links TRBV7-8 to TRBJ2-3; no clear D. This CDR3 spans 13 amino acids. Trimming left V 2 bases short and J 3 bases short, with 6 bases between. Germline V gives CDR1 SGHVS, CDR2 FQNEAQ.

This clonotype appeared a few times. The chain uses TRBV7-3 and TRBJ2-1, with TRBD2 identical over 8 bases. The CDR3 runs to 13 residues. Germline trimming cut 5 bases from V and 13 bases from J; bases unmatched to any gene: 10. Germline V gene sequence: CDR1 SGHTA, CDR2 FQGTGA. CDR3 coding DNA: TGTGCCAGCAGCCCTCAGCTAGCGGGCCCACAGTTCTTC. It is translated as CASSPQLAGPQFF.

The chain has TRBV5-1 and TRBJ2-4; 9 bases match TRBD1. Germline-derived CDR1 and CDR2 are SGHRS and YFSETQ. The ends lost 2 bases at V and 9 bases at J; junction bases unmatched: 12. The CDR3 has 16 amino acids. CDR3: CASSLQGAGGPGIQYF. The DNA of the CDR3 is TGCGCCAGCAGCTTACAGGGGGCTGGGGGACCGGGCATTCAGTACTTC.

This clonotype was counted many times. The V call is TRBV14, the J call TRBJ2-1; 9 bases line up with TRBD2. CDR1 and CDR2 from the germline V gene are SGHDN and FVKESK. The CDR3 covers 16 residues. With V trimmed by 4 bases and J by 3 bases, 7 bases remained unmatched. The CDR3 DNA reads TGTGCCAGCAGCCGTTTAGCGGGAGTGAACTACAATGAGCAGTTCTTC. Translating gives CASSRLAGVNYNEQFF.

This clonotype was picked up many times. This rearrangement joins TRBV27 to TRBJ2-7; D uncertain. CDR1 and CDR2 (germline): MNHEY, SMNVEV (reference sequence). The ends were cut back, 0 bases at V and 3 bases at J, with 6 bases in the middle. There are 13 residues in the CDR3. The CDR3 region has the DNA TGTGCCAGCAGTTTATCGGCAGGCTACGAGCAGTACTTC. Encoded protein: CASSLSAGYEQYF.

In its sample, this clonotype was seen a few times. V gene TRBV5-1 combines with J gene TRBJ2-3; D may be TRBD2 (6 bases). Germline V lookup: CDR1 SGHRS, CDR2 YFSETQ. The CDR3 contains 14 residues. Trimming pared 2 bases from V and 4 bases from J, leaving 11 bases between. The CDR3 sequence: CASSFTSPPDTQYF. The CDR3 DNA reads TGCGCCAGCAGCTTCACTAGCCCCCCAGATACGCAGTATTTT.

The chain has TRBV5-6 and TRBJ2-3; 7 nucleotides match TRBD1. CDR3 length: 16 residues. Losses at the gene ends were 2 bases for V and 0 bases for J; bases not matched to a gene: 6. Germline loops: CDR1 SGHDT, CDR2 YYEEEE. This CDR3 is CASSFAAGGSTDTQYF. CDR3 DNA sequence: TGTGCCAGCAGCTTCGCGGCAGGGGGAAGCACAGATACGCAGTATTTT.

This clonotype was detected ten times or more. This sequence joins TRBV6-5 and TRBJ1-1; D call uncertain. Trimming pared 2 bases from V and 1 base from J, leaving 11 bases between. The germline V gene encodes CDR1 MNHEY and CDR2 SVGAGI. The CDR3 spans 15 residues. CDR3 DNA: TGTGCCAGCAGTTACAGGAGGGCGGGGAACACTGAAGCTTTCTTT. It specifies CASSYRRAGNTEAFF.

This clonotype showed up just a few times. This sequence joins TRBV20-1 and TRBJ1-3; unclear D gene. Trimming removed 4 bases from V and 1 base from J, with 8 bases in between. CDR3 length: 13 residues. The V gene's germline CDR1 is DFQATT and CDR2 SNEGSKA (reference sequence). The CDR3 region has the DNA TGCAGTGCTACTCAAGGTTCTGGAAACACCATATATTTT. Encoded protein: CSATQGSGNTIYF.

The V and J genes are TRBV3-1 and TRBJ1-2, with no clear D. The CDR3 runs 15 residues. Germline V gene data show CDR1 as LGHDT and CDR2 as YNNKEL (reference sequence). Trimming took off 1 base at V and 2 bases at J, with 11 bases between the two ends. The chain's CDR3 is CASSQGRSVNYGYTF. The CDR3 nucleotides read TGTGCCAGCAGCCAAGGGAGATCAGTAAACTATGGCTACACCTTC.

This clonotype appeared a single time. This chain uses TRBV7-8 with TRBJ2-3; 9 bases fit TRBD2. V was pared by 1 base and J by 7 bases, with 6 bases of the junction left unmatched. This CDR3 has 15 amino acids. The germline CDR1 and CDR2 sequences are SGHVS and FQNEAQ. This chain's CDR3 is CASSLGGGRANTQYF. CDR3 bases: TGTGCCAGCAGCTTAGGGGGCGGGAGGGCAAATACGCAGTATTTT.

This clonotype was observed a few times. J is TRBJ2-3 and V is TRBV6-1; D is perhaps TRBD2 (5 bases). The germline V gene has CDR1 MNHNS and CDR2 SASEGT. V lost 4 bases and J lost 3, with 17 bases in between. The CDR3 sequence is 16 residues long. Here the CDR3 DNA reads TGTGCCAGCAGTGTGGACTTAGCACTGCGGACAGATACGCAGTATTTT. As protein: CASSVDLALRTDTQYF.